This T cell receptor (beta chain) was recorded in a study of tumor-infiltrating lymphocytes in localized non-small cell lung cancer (dated by TCRdb to the early 2020s). Regarding the study in general: Patients whose samples were collected after neoadjuvant chemotherapy, as well as both smokers and never-smokers and several histologies, were included in the cohort. In total, the ICON cohort consisted of some 160 surgical patients with localized non-small cell lung cancer who had their tumors resected. From each patient came resected tumor tissue plus uninvolved lung tissue from that same patient, and the uninvolved lung tissue was described as non-adjacent to the tumor. For roughly 56 patients, immunoSEQ T-cell fraction was compared between paired tumor and uninvolved lung. The same patients underwent several integrated assays, with TCR sequencing performed together with flow cytometry, multiplex immunofluorescence, RNA-seq, exome sequencing and proteomics. Overall study outcomes, separate from this receptor: Tumor T-cell fraction from TCR sequencing was not associated with recurrence-free survival (p = 0.61). Because different assays used different pieces of the same tissue, technical variation could not be distinguished from intratumor heterogeneity. Assay coverage differed among patients according to how much tissue was available, so only a subset of the cohort had TCR sequencing. TCR-derived T-cell fraction did not differ between the flow cytometry-defined immunotypes IM1 (good prognosis) and IM2 (poor prognosis). Consistent with immunofluorescence CD3 counts, TCRbeta sequencing supported greater T cell infiltration in tumors than in uninvolved lung tissue.

ICON enrollment began in the first half of 2016, and the last patient was enrolled in 2018. Fresh tumor and matched uninvolved tissue for in-depth immune analyses, including TCR sequencing, were collected from a subcohort of about 77 patients. DNA for TCR sequencing was isolated from bulk tissue, and no cell sorting was done. Note on this clone: The target of this receptor is not known. Per-base quality was not reported, and no clone a single base away is much larger than it.

The T-cell fraction in tumor and uninvolved lung tissue was provided by TCR sequencing with the immunoSEQ assay. On the study's bioinformatics: For survival analysis, patients were split into high (upper tertile) and low (lower two tertiles) T-cell fraction groups and compared by log-rank test. A signed-rank test was used to test differences in T-cell fraction between paired tumor and uninvolved lung samples. TCRdb provides this immuneACCESS table in a form limited to in-frame rearrangements. Some clones are lacking; in checked studies, under half of them reflect an unresolved V gene, and why the rest are absent is not known. D and trimming were read from the DNA, whereas the V and J calls and clone size are those reported in that table. The sample table shows 11,000 or so clones, and less than 90% are seen once. The ten largest make up approximately 7.9% of the sample. CDR3 length: 14 amino acids, cysteine to phenylalanine. Only CDR3 DNA is held: 42 bases, read in frame from base 1. CDR1 is given as MNHEY and CDR2 as SVGAGI, both from the germline V gene. At the junction V is shortened by 2 bases and J by 5 bases, with 10 bases in between.

Source material: lung tumor tissue. The chain links TRBV6-5 with TRBJ2-1, with the D gene call left open. This sequence was found in a human donor with non-small cell lung cancer. The CDR3 protein: CASSYDAGNNEQFF. The DNA reads as follows: TGTGCCAGCAGTTACGACGCTGGGAACAATGAGCAGTTCTTC.